Here is one T cell receptor (beta chain) with its context. CD8 cells classed as naive were CD45RO-negative and positively selected for CCR7, excluding terminally differentiated effector memory CD45RA+ cells. Adults of Caucasian background living in Nashville, Tennessee made up all donors. The data belong to a study of shared clonotypes between healthy human individuals. The repertoire was sequenced with immunoSEQ multiplex PCR; TCRdb's copy has only in-frame clones and lacks some. Seen here are around 2,000,000 clones, 85% to 95% observed once, and the top ten hold approximately 1.7%. Germline V CDR1 and CDR2: SEHNR, FQNEAQ (reference sequence). The CDR3 has 13 residues. Trimming removed 7 bases at V and 3 bases at J, with 12 bases between.

The rearrangement uses TRBV7-9 and TRBJ1-1, with D maybe TRBD1 (6 bases). Sequencing was done on a sample of naive CD8+ T cells from PBMCs. The clonotype was recovered from a man younger than 35 in good health. Some clones in this sample may be carry-over from other donors' samples. For the CDR3, the DNA is TGTGCCAGCACTCTCGGGGGCCACACTGAAGCTTTCTTT. It specifies CASTLGGHTEAFF.